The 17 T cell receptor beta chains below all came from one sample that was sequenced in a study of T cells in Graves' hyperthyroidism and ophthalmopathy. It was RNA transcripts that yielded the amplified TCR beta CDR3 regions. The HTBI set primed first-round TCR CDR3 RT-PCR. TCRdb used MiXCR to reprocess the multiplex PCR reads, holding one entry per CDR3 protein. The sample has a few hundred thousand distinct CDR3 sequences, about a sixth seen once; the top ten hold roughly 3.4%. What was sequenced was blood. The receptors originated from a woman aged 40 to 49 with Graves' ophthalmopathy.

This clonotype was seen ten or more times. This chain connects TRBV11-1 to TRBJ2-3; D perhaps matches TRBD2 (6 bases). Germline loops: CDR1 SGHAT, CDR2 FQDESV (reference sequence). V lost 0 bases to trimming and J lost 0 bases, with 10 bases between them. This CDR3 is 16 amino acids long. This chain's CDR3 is CASSLASGLSTDTQYF. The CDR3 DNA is TGTGCCAGCAGCTTAGCATCGGGACTCAGCACAGATACGCAGTATTTT.

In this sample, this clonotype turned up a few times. CDR3 nucleotides: TGTGCCATCAGTGAGGTTGAATTTGCCGGGGAGCTGTTTTTT. This sequence encodes CAISEVEFAGELFF. The chain carries TRBV10-3 and TRBJ2-2; D is undetermined. V shed 2 bases and J shed 6 bases, with 10 bases lying between them. The CDR3 covers 14 residues. Germline V gives CDR1 ENHRY, CDR2 SYGVKD.

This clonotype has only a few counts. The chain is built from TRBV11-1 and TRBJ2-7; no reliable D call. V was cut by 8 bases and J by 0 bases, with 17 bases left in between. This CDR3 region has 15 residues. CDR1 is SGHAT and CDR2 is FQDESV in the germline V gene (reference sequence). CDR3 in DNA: TGTGCCAGCGAGGATACGGCTGCGCTCTCCTACGAGCAGTACTTC. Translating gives CASEDTAALSYEQYF. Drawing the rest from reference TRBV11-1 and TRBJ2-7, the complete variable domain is EAEVAQSPRYKITEKSQAVAFWCDPISGHATLYWYRQILGQGPELLVQFQDESVVDDSQLPKDRFSAERLKGVDSTLKIQPAELGDSAMYLCASEDTAALSYEQYFGPGTRLTVT.

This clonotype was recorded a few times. The CDR3 coding sequence is TGTGCCAGCAGTGACGGTGGGGCTACAGATACGCAGTATTTT. Translation: CASSDGGATDTQYF. The chain employs TRBV6-4 and TRBJ2-3; TRBD1 is a possible D gene (5 bases). V lost 2 bases and J lost 3, with 9 bases in between. CDR1 and CDR2 (germline): MRHNA, SNTAGT. This CDR3 has 14 residues.

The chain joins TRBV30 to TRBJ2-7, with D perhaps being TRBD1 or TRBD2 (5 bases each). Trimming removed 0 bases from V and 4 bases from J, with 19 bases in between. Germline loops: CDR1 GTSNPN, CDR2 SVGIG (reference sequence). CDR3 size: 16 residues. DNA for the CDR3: TGTGCCTGGAGTGTAGGTTCGGGGCGGGCACTGTACGAGCAGTACTTC. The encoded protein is CAWSVGSGRALYEQYF.

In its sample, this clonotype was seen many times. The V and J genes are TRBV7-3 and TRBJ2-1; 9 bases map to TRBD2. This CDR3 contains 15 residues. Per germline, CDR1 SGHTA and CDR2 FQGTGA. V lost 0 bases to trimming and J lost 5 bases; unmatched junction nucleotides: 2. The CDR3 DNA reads TGTGCCAGCAGCTTAACTAGCGGGAGCAACAATGAGCAGTTCTTC. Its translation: CASSLTSGSNNEQFF.

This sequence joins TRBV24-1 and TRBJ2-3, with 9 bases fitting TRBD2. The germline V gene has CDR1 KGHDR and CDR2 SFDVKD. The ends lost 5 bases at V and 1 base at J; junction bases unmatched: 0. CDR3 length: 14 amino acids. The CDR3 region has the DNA TGTGCCACCAGTGTAGCGGGAGGCACAGATACGCAGTATTTT. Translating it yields CATSVAGGTDTQYF.

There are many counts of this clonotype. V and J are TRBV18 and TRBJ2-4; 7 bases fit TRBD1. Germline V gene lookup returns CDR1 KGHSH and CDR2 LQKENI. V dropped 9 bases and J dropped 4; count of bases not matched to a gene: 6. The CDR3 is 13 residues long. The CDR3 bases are TGTGCCAGTTCTCCGGGACAGAAAAACATTCAGTACTTC. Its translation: CASSPGQKNIQYF.

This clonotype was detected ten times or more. CDR3 amino acids: CASSQAAKYEQYF. The CDR3 DNA is TGTGCCAGCAGCCAAGCGGCGAAATACGAGCAGTACTTC. The V and J genes are TRBV7-2 and TRBJ2-7, with a possible D match to TRBD2 (5 bases). V was pared by 5 bases and J by 4 bases, with 12 bases between. Looked up from germline, CDR1 is SGHTA and CDR2 is FQGNSA. The CDR3 covers 13 residues.

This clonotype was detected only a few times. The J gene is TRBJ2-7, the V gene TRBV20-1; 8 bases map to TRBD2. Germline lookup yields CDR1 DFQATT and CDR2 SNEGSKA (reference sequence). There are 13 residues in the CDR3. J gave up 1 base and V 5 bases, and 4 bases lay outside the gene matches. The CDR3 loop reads CSAPAGGSYEQYF. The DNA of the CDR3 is TGCAGTGCTCCGGCGGGGGGATCCTACGAGCAGTACTTC.

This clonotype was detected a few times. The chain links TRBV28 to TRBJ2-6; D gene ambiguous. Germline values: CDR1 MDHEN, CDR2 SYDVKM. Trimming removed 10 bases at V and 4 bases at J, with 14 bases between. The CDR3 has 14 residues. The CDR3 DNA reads TGTGCCATCCTAGACCGCATGGGGGCCAACGTCCTGACTTTC. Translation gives CAILDRMGANVLTF.

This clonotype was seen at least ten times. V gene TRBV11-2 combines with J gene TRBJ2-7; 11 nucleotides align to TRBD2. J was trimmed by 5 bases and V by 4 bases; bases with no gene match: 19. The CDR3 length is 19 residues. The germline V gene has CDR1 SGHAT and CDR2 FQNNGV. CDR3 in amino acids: CASSSSLGLAGPGRDEQYF. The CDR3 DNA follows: TGTGCCAGCAGCTCCAGCCTCGGACTAGCGGGCCCAGGTAGAGACGAGCAGTACTTC. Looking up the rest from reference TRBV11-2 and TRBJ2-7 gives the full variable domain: EAGVAQSPRYKIIEKRQSVAFWCNPISGHATLYWYQQILGQGPKLLIQFQNNGVVDDSQLPKDRFSAERLKGVDSTLKIQPAKLEDSAVYLCASSSSLGLAGPGRDEQYFGPGTRLTVT.

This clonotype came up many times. The CDR3 DNA sequence: TGTGCCAGCAGCCGGGGGGGTTGGACAGATACGCAGTATTTT. Protein sequence: CASSRGGWTDTQYF. The chain recombines TRBV7-3 with TRBJ2-3, with 8 positions matching TRBD2. Unmatched junction bases numbered 4, after V lost 5 bases and J lost 3 bases. This CDR3 region has 14 residues. CDR1 is SGHTA and CDR2 is FQGTGA in the germline V gene.

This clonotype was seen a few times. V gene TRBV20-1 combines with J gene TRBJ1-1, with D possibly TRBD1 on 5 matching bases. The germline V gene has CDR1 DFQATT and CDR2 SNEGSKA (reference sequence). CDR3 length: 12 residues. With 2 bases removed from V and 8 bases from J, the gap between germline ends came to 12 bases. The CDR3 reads CSARWGSTEAFF. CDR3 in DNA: TGCAGTGCTAGATGGGGGTCTACCGAAGCTTTCTTT.

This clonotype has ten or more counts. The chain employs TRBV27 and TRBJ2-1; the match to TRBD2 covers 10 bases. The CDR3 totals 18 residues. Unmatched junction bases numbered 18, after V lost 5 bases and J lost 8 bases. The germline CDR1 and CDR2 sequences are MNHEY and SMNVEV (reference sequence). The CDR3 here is CASSPPYEERGGNYEQFF. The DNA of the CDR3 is TGTGCCAGCAGTCCCCCCTACGAGGAGCGGGGGGGGAACTATGAGCAGTTCTTC.

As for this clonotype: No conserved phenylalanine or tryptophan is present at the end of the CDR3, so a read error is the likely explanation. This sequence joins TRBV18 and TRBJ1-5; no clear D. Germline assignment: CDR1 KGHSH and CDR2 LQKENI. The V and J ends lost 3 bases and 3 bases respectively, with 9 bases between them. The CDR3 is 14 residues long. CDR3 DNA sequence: TGTGCCAGCTCACCTCAAGGGTCCAATCAGCCCCAGCATCTT. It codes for CASSPQGSNQPQHL.

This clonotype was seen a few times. The chain's CDR3 is CASSYQGAGSWEQYF. The CDR3 DNA reads TGTGCCAGCAGTTACCAGGGGGCAGGGTCGTGGGAGCAGTACTTC. The chain carries TRBV6-6 and TRBJ2-7, with 8 bases aligning to TRBD1. The germline CDR1 and CDR2 sequences are MNHNY and SVGAGI (reference sequence). V lost 2 bases, J lost 7 bases, and 10 bases stayed unmatched. The CDR3 runs 15 residues.